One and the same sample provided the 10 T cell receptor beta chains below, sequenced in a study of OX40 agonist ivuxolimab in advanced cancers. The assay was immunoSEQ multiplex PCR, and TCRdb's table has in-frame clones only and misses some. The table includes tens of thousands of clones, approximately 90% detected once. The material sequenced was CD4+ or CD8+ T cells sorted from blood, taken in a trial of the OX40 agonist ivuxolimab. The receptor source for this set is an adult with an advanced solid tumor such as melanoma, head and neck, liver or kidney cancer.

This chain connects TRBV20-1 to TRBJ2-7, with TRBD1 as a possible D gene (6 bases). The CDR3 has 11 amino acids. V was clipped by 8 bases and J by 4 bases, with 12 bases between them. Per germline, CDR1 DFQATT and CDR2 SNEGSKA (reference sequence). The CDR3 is CSWTDLYEQYF. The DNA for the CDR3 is TGCAGTTGGACAGATCTATACGAGCAGTACTTC.

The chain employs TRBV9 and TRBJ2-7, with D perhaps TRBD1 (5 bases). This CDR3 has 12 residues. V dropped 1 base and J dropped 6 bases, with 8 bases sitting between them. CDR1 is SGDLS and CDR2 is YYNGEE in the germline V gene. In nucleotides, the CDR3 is TGTGCCAGCAGCGTATCTGGGGCCGAGCAGTACTTC. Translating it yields CASSVSGAEQYF. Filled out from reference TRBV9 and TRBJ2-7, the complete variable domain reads DSGVTQTPKHLITATGQRVTLRCSPRSGDLSVYWYQQSLDQGLQFLIQYYNGEERAKGNILERFSAQQFPDLHSELNLSSLELGDSALYFCASSVSGAEQYFGPGTRLTVT.

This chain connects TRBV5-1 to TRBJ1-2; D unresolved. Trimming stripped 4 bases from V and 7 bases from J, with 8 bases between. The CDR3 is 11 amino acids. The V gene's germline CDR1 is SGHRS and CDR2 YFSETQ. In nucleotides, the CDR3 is TGCGCCAGCAGCATGGGAGTTGGCTACACCTTC. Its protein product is CASSMGVGYTF.

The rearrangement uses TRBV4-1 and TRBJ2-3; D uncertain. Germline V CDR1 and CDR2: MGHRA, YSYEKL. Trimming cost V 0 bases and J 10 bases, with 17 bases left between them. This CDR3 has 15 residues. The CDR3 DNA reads TGCGCCAGCAGCCAAGAGGGATTGGAGTTGGTTGCGCAGTATTTT. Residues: CASSQEGLELVAQYF.

The DNA of the CDR3 is TGTGCCAGCAGCTTAGGCACCTCCCAGGTGTTCACTGAAGCTTTCTTT. Translated, it gives CASSLGTSQVFTEAFF. V is TRBV7-9 and J is TRBJ1-1; D call uncertain. Germline assignment: CDR1 SEHNR and CDR2 FQNEAQ (reference sequence). V dropped 1 base and J dropped 4 bases, with 16 bases sitting between them. The CDR3 totals 16 residues. Filled out from reference TRBV7-9 and TRBJ1-1, the complete variable domain reads DTGVSQNPRHKITKRGQNVTFRCDPISEHNRLYWYRQTLGQGPEFLTYFQNEAQLEKSRLLSDRFSAERPKGSFSTLEIQRTEQGDSAMYLCASSLGTSQVFTEAFFGQGTRLTVV.

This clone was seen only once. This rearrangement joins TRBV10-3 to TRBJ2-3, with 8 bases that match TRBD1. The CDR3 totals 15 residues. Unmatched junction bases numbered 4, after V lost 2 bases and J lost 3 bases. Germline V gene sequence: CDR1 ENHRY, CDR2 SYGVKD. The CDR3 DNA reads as TGTGCCATCAGTGAGCCGACAGGGGAAACAGATACGCAGTATTTT. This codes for CAISEPTGETDTQYF.

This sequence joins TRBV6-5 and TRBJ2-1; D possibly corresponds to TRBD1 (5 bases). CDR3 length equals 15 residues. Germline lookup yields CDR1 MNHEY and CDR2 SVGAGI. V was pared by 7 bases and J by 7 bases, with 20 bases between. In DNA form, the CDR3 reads TGTGCCAGCATACCAGCGAGAAGGGGATCGAATGAGCAGTTCTTC. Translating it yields CASIPARRGSNEQFF.

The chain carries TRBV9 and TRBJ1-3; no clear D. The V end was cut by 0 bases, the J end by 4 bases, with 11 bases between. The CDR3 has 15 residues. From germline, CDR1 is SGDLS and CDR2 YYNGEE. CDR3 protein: CASSVDEGRGNTIYF. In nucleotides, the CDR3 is TGTGCCAGCAGCGTAGATGAGGGCAGAGGAAACACCATATATTTT.

The CDR3 DNA sequence: TGTGCCAGCAGGCCACTTAGCGGCATCTACGAGCAGTACTTC. It encodes CASRPLSGIYEQYF. The rearrangement links TRBV6-5 to TRBJ2-7; TRBD2 is a possible D gene (6 bases). The germline V gene encodes CDR1 MNHEY and CDR2 SVGAGI. Trimming left V 6 bases short and J 3 bases short, with 15 bases between. The CDR3 sequence is 14 residues long.

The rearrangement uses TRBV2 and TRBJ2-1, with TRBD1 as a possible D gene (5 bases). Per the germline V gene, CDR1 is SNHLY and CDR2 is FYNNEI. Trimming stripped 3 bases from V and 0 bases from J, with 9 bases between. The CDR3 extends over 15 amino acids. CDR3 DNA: TGTGCCAGCAGTGAGGGGCAAAGCTCCTACAATGAGCAGTTCTTC. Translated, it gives CASSEGQSSYNEQFF.